This is a list of T cell receptor beta chains from one sample in a study of Graves' ophthalmopathy and Graves' hyperthyroidism. MiXCR was run by TCRdb on the multiplex PCR reads, yielding one entry per CDR3 protein. The sample contains about 40,000 distinct CDR3 sequences, roughly half of which appear only once. The sequencing sample was made of peripheral blood. These receptors originate from an adult man with Graves' ophthalmopathy. Both conserved end residues are part of each CDR3. D genes are given only for firm matches. The size entry is marked missing in some rows and otherwise reads once, few, many or a size class.

d_call clone_size j_call v_call cdr3_aa cdr3_nt
. many TRBJ1-5 TRBV7-2 CASSLDSGASRQPQHF TGTGCCAGCAGCTTAGATTCAGGGGCCTCGAGACAGCCCCAGCATTTT
. many TRBJ2-6 TRBV5-6 CASSLVNAEISGANVLTF TGTGCCAGCAGCTTGGTGAATGCGGAAATATCTGGGGCCAACGTCCTGACTTTC
TRBD2 . TRBJ2-5 TRBV7-8 CASSLTLRGGLEETQYF TGTGCCAGCAGCCTAACGTTGCGGGGGGGCCTGGAGGAGACCCAGTACTTC
. . TRBJ1-2 TRBV9 CPSSGHDRGGDYGYTF TGTCCCAGCAGCGGACATGATAGGGGGGGGGACTATGGCTACACCTTC
TRBD1 . TRBJ1-6 TRBV7-2 CASSLGGQNSPLHF TGTGCCAGCAGCTTAGGGGGACAGAATTCACCCCTCCACTTT
TRBD2 medium-sized TRBJ2-5 TRBV15 CATSRDWGGQETQYF TGTGCCACCAGCAGAGATTGGGGGGGCCAAGAGACCCAGTACTTC
TRBD2 many TRBJ2-1 TRBV7-3 CASSWGGGAGNEQFF TGTGCCAGCAGCTGGGGCGGGGGGGCCGGTAATGAGCAGTTCTTC
TRBD2 . TRBJ2-3 TRBV9 CASSIGPGLAGLHTQCF TGTGCCAGCAGCATAGGTCCGGGACTAGCGGGGCTGCATACGCAGTGTTTT
TRBD2 . TRBJ2-5 TRBV12-3/TRBV12-4 CASGFGLAGHQETQHF TGTGCCAGCGGTTTCGGCCTAGCGGGTCACCAAGAGACCCAGCACTTC
. many TRBJ1-1 TRBV7-9 CASSLANSGDGPEAFF TGTGCCAGCAGCTTAGCGAACTCAGGGGATGGGCCTGAAGCTTTCTTT
TRBD1 . TRBJ2-5 TRBV7-3 CASSAGFGTVETQYF TGTGCTAGCAGCGCCGGGTTCGGGACAGTCGAGACCCAGTACTTC
. . TRBJ1-3 TRBV14 CASSQDPRNTAYF TGTGCCAGCAGCCAAGATCCCCGAAACACCGCATATTTT
. many TRBJ2-3 TRBV7-7 CASSLEVTDTQYF TGTGCTAGCAGCCTGGAAGTCACAGATACGCAGTATTTT
TRBD1 . TRBJ1-5 TRBV2 CASSAIGTGNNQPQHF TGTGCCAGCAGTGCTATCGGGACAGGGAACAATCAGCCCCAGCATTTT
TRBD2 many TRBJ2-3 TRBV20-1 CSARDGTSGDYTQYF TGCAGTGCTAGAGATGGGACTAGCGGTGACTATACGCAGTATTTT
. . TRBJ1-4 TRBV20-1 CSAKGGAAEKLFF TGCAGTGCTAAGGGGGGGGCGGCCGAAAAACTGTTTTTT
TRBD2 . TRBJ2-5 TRBV5-1 CASSLSTSQGTQYF TGCGCCAGCAGCCTGTCGACTAGCCAAGGGACCCAGTACTTC
. many TRBJ2-3 TRBV6-6 CASRWDSTDTQYF TGTGCCAGCCGGTGGGATAGCACAGATACGCAGTATTTT
TRBD1 . TRBJ1-1 TRBV12-3/TRBV12-4 CASSSGQGATEAFF TGTGCCAGCAGTTCTGGACAGGGGGCGACTGAAGCTTTCTTT
. many TRBJ1-4 TRBV5-1 CASSPTPVGGNEKLFF TGCGCCAGCAGCCCGACTCCGGTTGGAGGAAACGAAAAACTGTTTTTT
. . TRBJ2-2 TRBV19 CASSIDQGSGELFF TGTGCCAGTAGTATAGATCAAGGGTCCGGGGAGCTGTTTTTT
. many TRBJ1-2 TRBV12-5 CASVPYGYTF TGTGCTAGTGTCCCCTATGGCTACACCTTC
. . TRBJ2-6 TRBV2 CASSEASGVNTGANVLTF TGTGCCAGCAGCGAGGCCAGCGGAGTGAACACTGGGGCCAACGTCCTGACTTTC
TRBD1 few TRBJ1-2 TRBV7-2 CASSLGGTGYGYTF TGTGCCAGCAGCTTAGGCGGGACAGGTTATGGCTACACCTTC
. . TRBJ2-1 TRBV7-9 CASSLGGGPRNEQFF TGTGCCAGCAGCTTAGGGGGGGGGCCTCGAAATGAGCAGTTCTTC
. . TRBJ2-7 TRBV7-2 CASSFQWGSEQQYF TGTGCCAGCAGCTTCCAATGGGGGTCTGAACAGCAGTACTTC
. many TRBJ2-3 TRBV3-1 CASSQAGPSTDTQYF TGTGCCAGCAGCCAAGCGGGACCTAGCACAGATACGCAGTATTTT
. few TRBJ2-1 TRBV10-3 CAVGTDNEQFF TGTGCCGTCGGGACCGACAATGAGCAGTTCTTC
. . TRBJ1-1 TRBV5-6 CASSLEIAENTEAFF TGTGCCAGCAGCTTGGAGATCGCAGAGAACACTGAAGCTTTCTTT
. . TRBJ1-1 TRBV7-2 CASSLERNTEAFF TGTGCCAGCAGCTTAGAGAGAAACACTGAAGCTTTCTTT
. . TRBJ1-1 TRBV15 CATSRLQNTEAFF TGTGCCACCAGCAGGCTCCAGAACACTGAAGCTTTCTTT
. few TRBJ1-1 TRBV7-8 CASSVKGREAFF TGTGCCAGCAGTGTAAAAGGAAGGGAAGCTTTCTTT
TRBD2 . TRBJ2-5 TRBV20-1 CSADQSKTSGRDETQYF TGCAGTGCCGACCAATCTAAGACTAGCGGGAGGGACGAGACCCAGTACTTC
TRBD2 . TRBJ2-5 TRBV20-1 CTARDQGGGRETQYF TGCACTGCTAGAGATCAGGGCGGGGGTCGTGAGACCCAGTACTTC
TRBD1 . TRBJ1-2 TRBV2 CASSDEVTGGNYGYTF TGTGCCAGCAGTGATGAAGTCACAGGGGGTAACTATGGCTACACCTTC
TRBD1 . TRBJ1-5 TRBV25-1 CASSVTGQGINQPQHF TGTGCCAGCAGTGTCACGGGACAGGGGATAAATCAGCCCCAGCATTTT
TRBD1 . TRBJ2-7 TRBV20-1 CSARQGGEQYF TGCAGTGCCAGACAGGGTGGCGAGCAGTACTTC
. . TRBJ2-1 TRBV20-1 CSAREGVSRLEQFF TGCAGTGCTAGAGAAGGGGTCTCCCGGCTCGAGCAGTTCTTC
. . TRBJ1-5 TRBV5-1 CASSLWINQPQHF TGCGCCAGCAGCTTGTGGATCAATCAGCCCCAGCATTTT
TRBD2 . TRBJ2-3 TRBV7-2 CASSSVAGGIDNEQYF TGTGCCAGCAGCTCTGTAGCGGGGGGGATCGACAATGAGCAGTATTTT
TRBD2 many TRBJ2-2 TRBV9 CASSVGVAGGLANTGELFF TGTGCCAGCAGCGTAGGGGTAGCGGGGGGTCTCGCGAACACCGGGGAGCTGTTTTTT
TRBD1 many TRBJ2-3 TRBV15 CATSRNRGQGSDTQYF TGTGCCACCAGCAGAAACAGGGGGCAAGGGTCAGATACGCAGTATTTT
TRBD1 . TRBJ1-1 TRBV6-1 CASSAGGEGGNTEAFF TGTGCCAGCAGCGCAGGGGGCGAGGGTGGAAACACTGAAGCTTTCTTT